A selection of T cell receptor beta chains follows, all from one sample in a study of OX40 agonist ivuxolimab in advanced cancers. The method was immunoSEQ multiplex PCR; TCRdb's version includes in-frame clones alone and lacks a portion of them. The table lists 90,000 to 130,000 clones, approximately 89% of them singletons. Material: CD4+ or CD8+ T cells sorted from blood, obtained in a trial of the OX40 agonist ivuxolimab. The receptors come from an adult with an advanced solid tumor such as melanoma, head and neck, liver or kidney cancer. The CDR3 runs from the conserved cysteine through the conserved F or W. The order of the fields is V gene, J gene, CDR3 protein.

V gene: TRBV2
J gene: TRBJ1-2
CDR3 protein: CASSEAGFRGYTF

V gene: TRBV5-1
J gene: TRBJ2-2
CDR3 protein: CASSLSAGSTGELFF

V gene: TRBV6-1
J gene: TRBJ2-7
CDR3 protein: CASRWGQNSYEQYF

V gene: TRBV5-1
J gene: TRBJ2-6
CDR3 protein: CASSWITGAHSSGANVLTF

V gene: TRBV9
J gene: TRBJ2-1
CDR3 protein: CASSAARERAEQFF

V gene: TRBV29-1
J gene: TRBJ2-2
CDR3 protein: CSVSKMDRGATGELFF

V gene: TRBV19
J gene: TRBJ1-2
CDR3 protein: CASSTGAAGHYGYTF

V gene: TRBV30
J gene: TRBJ2-7
CDR3 protein: CAWSVAAPRNEQYF

V gene: TRBV4-1
J gene: TRBJ2-6
CDR3 protein: CASSRETQHSGANVLTF

V gene: TRBV7-8
J gene: TRBJ1-5
CDR3 protein: CASSLGIWTVYQPQHF

V gene: TRBV7-8
J gene: TRBJ1-3
CDR3 protein: CASSQDRGSGNTIYF

V gene: TRBV29-1
J gene: TRBJ2-1
CDR3 protein: CSVGSETEQFF

V gene: TRBV5-6
J gene: TRBJ1-4
CDR3 protein: CASSLRGSGDEKLFF

V gene: TRBV7-6
J gene: TRBJ1-2
CDR3 protein: CASSLEQGGGYTF

V gene: TRBV9
J gene: TRBJ2-2
CDR3 protein: CASSGGLGSSGAPNTGELFF

V gene: TRBV5-4
J gene: TRBJ2-2
CDR3 protein: CASSLANTGELFF

V gene: TRBV5-5
J gene: TRBJ1-1
CDR3 protein: CASSLVEGTEAFF

V gene: TRBV9
J gene: TRBJ2-3
CDR3 protein: CASATRGADTQYF

V gene: TRBV10-2
J gene: TRBJ2-7
CDR3 protein: CASSEYKTGGNEQYF

V gene: TRBV5-1
J gene: TRBJ1-2
CDR3 protein: CASSSMTGQGPGGYTF

V gene: TRBV7-2
J gene: TRBJ2-3
CDR3 protein: CASSLGAGTDTQYF

V gene: TRBV29-1
J gene: TRBJ2-1
CDR3 protein: CSANGGGAWNEQFF

V gene: TRBV30
J gene: TRBJ2-1
CDR3 protein: CAWSPTAGGSWVDNEQFF

V gene: TRBV5-1
J gene: TRBJ1-2
CDR3 protein: CASSLTLGQGSSYTF

V gene: TRBV19
J gene: TRBJ2-2
CDR3 protein: CASSVGQGLTGELFF

V gene: TRBV6-4
J gene: TRBJ1-5
CDR3 protein: CASSEGSNQPQHF

V gene: TRBV5-1
J gene: TRBJ2-2
CDR3 protein: CASSLDREHRGAVF

V gene: TRBV6-5
J gene: TRBJ2-7
CDR3 protein: CASRSPGQGYEQYF

V gene: TRBV11-3
J gene: TRBJ2-1
CDR3 protein: CASSLVASDNEQFF

V gene: TRBV9
J gene: TRBJ1-1
CDR3 protein: CASSVVVNTEAFF

V gene: TRBV11-2
J gene: TRBJ2-5
CDR3 protein: CASSLGTSGSGETQYF

V gene: TRBV5-1
J gene: TRBJ2-7
CDR3 protein: CASSLVPGQGKNEQYF

V gene: TRBV9
J gene: TRBJ2-7
CDR3 protein: CASSPGTFYEQYF

V gene: TRBV6-1
J gene: TRBJ2-2
CDR3 protein: CASSEGSTGQGGELFF

V gene: TRBV5-4
J gene: TRBJ2-3
CDR3 protein: CASSLGGRGGTQYF

V gene: TRBV30
J gene: TRBJ1-2
CDR3 protein: CAWSAGIQGGYTF

V gene: TRBV6-5
J gene: TRBJ2-5
CDR3 protein: CASSPTGTGWTQYF

V gene: TRBV9
J gene: TRBJ1-2
CDR3 protein: CASSARGQGDIFNYGYTF

V gene: TRBV7-9
J gene: TRBJ1-2
CDR3 protein: CASSPGTTYGYTF

V gene: TRBV9
J gene: TRBJ1-3
CDR3 protein: CASSLGQGLTSGNTIYF

V gene: TRBV30
J gene: TRBJ2-7
CDR3 protein: CAWSEQPNVYEQYF

V gene: TRBV27
J gene: TRBJ1-5
CDR3 protein: CASSPIWGGNQPQHF

V gene: TRBV18
J gene: TRBJ2-1
CDR3 protein: CASSLGAGGAVAYNEQFF

V gene: TRBV2
J gene: TRBJ2-5
CDR3 protein: CASRRDRGQETQYF

V gene: TRBV5-1
J gene: TRBJ2-3
CDR3 protein: CASSSLGAGDYLRTDTQYF